The 5 T cell receptor beta chains below all came from one sample that was sequenced in a study of cytomegalovirus exposure and HLA in healthy donors (dated by TCRdb to between 2016 and 2019). The library was prepared using the immunoSEQ multiplex PCR assay. The multiplex PCR relied on a mix of 60 forward primers for TCR Vbeta segments and 13 reverse primers for TCR Jbeta segments. The table was pulled from immuneACCESS by TCRdb, which kept in-frame rearrangements only. Such tables lose some clones; where checked, under half of the loss comes from unresolved V genes, and the rest has no known cause. This sample holds roughly 130,000 clones; approximately 69% were observed only once. The ten largest clones take up 6.6% of the sample. Sequencing input: PBMCs. Every receptor here comes from a middle-aged man in good health and CMV-seropositive.

This chain links TRBV2 with TRBJ2-5, with TRBD1 matching over 8 bases. The J call may be in error: the DNA end matches TRBJ2-7 better. This CDR3 spans 15 amino acids. Germline lookup yields CDR1 SNHLY and CDR2 FYNNEI. This CDR3 is CASSEETGGTYEQYF. The CDR3 DNA follows: TGTGCCAGCAGTGAAGAAACAGGGGGTACTTACGAGCAGTACTTC.

This chain connects TRBV19 to TRBJ2-3, with TRBD2 as a possible D gene (5 bases). Between the trimmed V and J ends, which lost 4 bases and 4 bases, there was a span of 15 bases. This CDR3 spans 15 amino acids. The germline V gene has CDR1 LNHDA and CDR2 SQIVND (reference sequence). The CDR3 sequence: CASSSPSKPADTQYF. The CDR3 DNA follows: TGTGCCAGTAGTAGTCCTAGCAAGCCGGCAGATACGCAGTATTTT.

Turning to this clone: Other nucleotide sequences in the sample specify the same CDR3. The V and J genes are TRBV15 and TRBJ2-1; 12 bases match TRBD2. V lost 3 bases, J lost 3 bases, and 6 bases stayed unmatched. Germline-derived CDR1 and CDR2 are LNHNV and YYDKDF (reference sequence). The CDR3 extends over 17 amino acids. CDR3 nucleotides: TGTGCCACCAGCAGGGGCCGGACTAGCGGGAACTACAATGAGCAGTTCTTC. Translation gives CATSRGRTSGNYNEQFF.

This chain connects TRBV27 to TRBJ1-1, with D perhaps matching TRBD1 (5 bases). This CDR3 is 17 amino acids long. Germline V gene lookup returns CDR1 MNHEY and CDR2 SMNVEV (reference sequence). V gave up 5 bases and J gave up 1 base, with 20 bases separating them. The CDR3 reads CASSGTGRSIRNTEAFF. The CDR3 DNA sequence: TGTGCCAGCAGTGGTACAGGCCGGAGTATTCGGAACACTGAAGCTTTCTTT.

The sample holds a few counts of this clone. J is TRBJ2-7 and V is TRBV19, with 7 bases that match TRBD2. CDR3 length: 15 residues. The V gene's germline CDR1 is LNHDA and CDR2 SQIVND (reference sequence). Trimming cost V 0 bases and J 2 bases; bases outside gene matches: 4. In nucleotides, the CDR3 is TGTGCCAGTAGTATAGAGGCGGGGGACGCCTACGAGCAGTACTTC. Amino acid sequence: CASSIEAGDAYEQYF.